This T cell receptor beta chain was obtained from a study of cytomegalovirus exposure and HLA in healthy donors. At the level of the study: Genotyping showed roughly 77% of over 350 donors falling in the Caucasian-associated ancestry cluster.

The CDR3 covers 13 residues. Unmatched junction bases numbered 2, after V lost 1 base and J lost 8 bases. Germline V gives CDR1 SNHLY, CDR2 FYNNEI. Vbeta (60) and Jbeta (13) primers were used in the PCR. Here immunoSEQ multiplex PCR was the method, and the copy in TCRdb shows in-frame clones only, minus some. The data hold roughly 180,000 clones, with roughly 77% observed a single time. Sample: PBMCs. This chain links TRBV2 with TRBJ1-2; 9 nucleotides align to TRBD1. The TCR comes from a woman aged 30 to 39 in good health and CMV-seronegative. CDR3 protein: CASSEGQGGGYTF. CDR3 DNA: TGTGCCAGCAGTGAAGGACAGGGGGGAGGCTACACCTTC.